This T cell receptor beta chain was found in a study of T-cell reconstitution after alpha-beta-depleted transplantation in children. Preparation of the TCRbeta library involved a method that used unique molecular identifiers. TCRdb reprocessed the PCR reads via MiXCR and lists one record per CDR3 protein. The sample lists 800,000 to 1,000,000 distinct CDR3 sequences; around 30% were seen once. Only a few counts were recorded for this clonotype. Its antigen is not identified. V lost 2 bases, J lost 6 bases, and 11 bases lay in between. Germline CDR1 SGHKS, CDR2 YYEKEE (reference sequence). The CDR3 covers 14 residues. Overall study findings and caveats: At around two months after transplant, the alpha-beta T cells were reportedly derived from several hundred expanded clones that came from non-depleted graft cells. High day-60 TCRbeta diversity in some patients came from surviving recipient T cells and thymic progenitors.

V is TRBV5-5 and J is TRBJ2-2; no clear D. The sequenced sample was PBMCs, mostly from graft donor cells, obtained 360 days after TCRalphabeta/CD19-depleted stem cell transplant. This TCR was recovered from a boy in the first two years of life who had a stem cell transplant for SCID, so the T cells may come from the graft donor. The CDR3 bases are TGTGCCAGCAGCTTAGTTGGAAGCGCCGGGGAGCTGTTTTTT. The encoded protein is CASSLVGSAGELFF.